This T cell receptor (beta chain) stems from a study of T cell responses to AZD1222 COVID-19 vaccine. General study results and limits: Spike-wide coverage was observed for vaccine-associated CD4 TCRs, with dominant responses at 160-218 and 743-854. The donors showed a predominance of white British ancestry and of females, with possible underestimation of clonal diversity. Repertoires in all cases were sampled only once the peak T cell response had passed.

Some clones are missing from TCRdb's copy, which holds only in-frame ones; the method was immunoSEQ multiplex PCR. The sample has about 180,000 clones; approximately 86% are singletons. Germline V gene data show CDR1 as GTSNPN and CDR2 as SVGIG (reference sequence). Germline trimming cut 8 bases from V and 8 bases from J; bases unmatched to any gene: 7. The CDR3 is 11 residues long. Worth noting for this clone: Its antigen is undetermined.

J is TRBJ1-2 and V is TRBV30; 8 bases are a match to TRBD1. The material was peripheral blood, obtained on day 0 of AZD1222 vaccination. This clonotype originated in an adult in good health. The CDR3 loop reads CAASDREGYTF. CDR3 DNA: TGTGCCGCTTCGGACAGGGAAGGCTACACCTTC. Based on the CDR3 plus reference TRBV30 and TRBJ1-2, the full variable domain is SQTIHQWPATLVQPVGSPLSLECTVEGTSNPNLYWYRQAAGRGLQLLFYSVGIGQISSEVPQNLSASRPQDRQFILSSKKLLLSDSGFYLCAASDREGYTFGSGTRLTVV.